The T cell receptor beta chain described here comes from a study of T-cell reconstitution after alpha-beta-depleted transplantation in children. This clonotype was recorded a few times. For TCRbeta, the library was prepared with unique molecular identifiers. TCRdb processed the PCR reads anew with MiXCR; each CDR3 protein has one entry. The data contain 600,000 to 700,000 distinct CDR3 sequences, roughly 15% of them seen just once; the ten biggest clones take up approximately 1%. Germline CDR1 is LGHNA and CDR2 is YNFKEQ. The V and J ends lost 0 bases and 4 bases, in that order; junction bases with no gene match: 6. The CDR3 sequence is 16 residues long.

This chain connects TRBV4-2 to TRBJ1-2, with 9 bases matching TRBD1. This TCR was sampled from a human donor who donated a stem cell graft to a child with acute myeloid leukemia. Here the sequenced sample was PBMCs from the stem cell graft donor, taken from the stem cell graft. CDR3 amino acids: CASSQEGTGKVYGYTF. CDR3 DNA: TGTGCCAGCAGCCAAGAGGGGACAGGGAAGGTCTATGGCTACACCTTC.